This is a list of T cell receptor beta chains from one sample in a study. Profiled with immunoSEQ multiplex PCR; TCRdb holds only in-frame clones, not every one. The sample shows nearly 70,000 clones, over 85% of them seen only once. Sequencing was performed on PBMCs. The source is a man aged 40-49 years with rheumatoid arthritis. The CDR3 runs from the conserved cysteine through the conserved F or W. The order of the fields is CDR3 length, D gene, clone size, J gene, V gene, CDR3 protein, CDR3 DNA. D genes are given only for firm matches. Expanded clones get a size class; other rows say once, few or many, or leave the size out.

13 - - TRBJ2-7 TRBV28 CASMPASFNEQYF TGTGCCAGCATGCCAGCCTCCTTCAACGAGCAGTACTTC
13 TRBD1 - TRBJ1-2 TRBV6-5 CASRPQGVYGYTF TGTGCCAGCAGACCTCAGGGGGTATATGGCTACACCTTC
11 - - TRBJ1-2 TRBV15 CATSNAVGYTF TGTGCCACCAGCAACGCAGTTGGCTACACCTTC
14 - medium-sized TRBJ1-1 TRBV28 CASSFVQGSTEAFF TGTGCCAGCAGTTTTGTCCAGGGGTCAACTGAAGCTTTCTTT
12 - - TRBJ1-1 TRBV24-1 CATSDPNTEAFF TGTGCCACCAGTGATCCGAACACTGAAGCTTTCTTT
13 - - TRBJ1-1 TRBV2 CASSERVRVGAFF TGTGCCAGCAGTGAACGGGTGAGGGTTGGAGCTTTCTTT
16 - once TRBJ2-2 TRBV5-4 CASSPLGATNTGELFF TGTGCCAGCAGCCCCCTCGGGGCTACGAACACCGGGGAGCTGTTTTTT
12 - - TRBJ1-2 TRBV7-2 CASSSLGIGYTF TGTGCCAGCAGCTCTTTAGGGATCGGCTACACCTTC
14 - - TRBJ2-3 TRBV13 CASSLGEGTDTQYF TGTGCCAGCAGTCTCGGCGAAGGCACAGATACGCAGTATTTT
13 - - TRBJ2-1 TRBV6-5 CASSYDRLNEQFF TGTGCCAGCAGTTACGACAGGCTGAATGAGCAGTTCTTC
15 TRBD2 - TRBJ2-7 TRBV27 CASSYSSGGSYEQYF TGTGCCAGCAGTTATTCTAGCGGGGGGTCCTACGAGCAGTACTTC
16 TRBD1 - TRBJ2-2 TRBV5-6 CASSKRQGAYTGELFF TGTGCCAGCAGCAAACGACAGGGGGCCTACACCGGGGAGCTGTTTTTT
14 - - TRBJ1-2 TRBV19 CASRRPGADYGYTF TGTGCCAGTAGACGTCCTGGAGCAGACTATGGCTACACCTTC
17 TRBD1 - TRBJ1-2 TRBV2 CASSESTGALETESYTF TGTGCCAGCAGTGAATCCACAGGGGCCCTAGAAACTGAGAGCTACACCTTC
13 - - TRBJ1-1 TRBV5-1 CASSPQKNTEAFF TGCGCCAGCAGCCCGCAGAAGAACACTGAAGCTTTCTTT
13 TRBD1 - TRBJ1-3 TRBV6-5 CASQTDRGNTIYF TGTGCCAGCCAGACGGACAGGGGGAACACCATATATTTT
16 TRBD1 - TRBJ1-1 TRBV5-1 CASSADRAIMNTEAFF TGCGCCAGCAGCGCCGACAGGGCAATAATGAACACTGAAGCTTTCTTT
17 - - TRBJ2-1 TRBV11-3 CASSSTLGGSSYNEQFF -
17 TRBD1 - TRBJ1-3 TRBV9 CASSVTPDRVGGNTIYF TGTGCCAGCAGCGTAACCCCCGACAGGGTAGGAGGAAACACCATATATTTT
17 - - TRBJ1-2 TRBV28 CASSVIVVHAPNYGYTF TGTGCCAGCAGTGTGATAGTGGTGCACGCACCTAACTATGGCTACACCTTC